This record looks at one T cell receptor (beta chain) sequence and its context. Germline V gene sequence: CDR1 SGHDT, CDR2 YYEEEE. Trimming took 0 bases from V and 4 from J; bases not matched to a gene: 12. The CDR3 loop spans 18 amino acids. This sample was taken from a study of blood T cell repertoires in COVID-19. Overall study context: Sites in the United States, Italy and Spain provided acute and convalescent COVID-19 samples. PBMCs, B-cell-depleted T cells, or T cells provided the cDNA or gDNA that made up the material.

Per the original methods: Reference gene primers were amplified, and this amplification served to estimate nucleated cell counts. Sequencing used immunoSEQ multiplex PCR; TCRdb keeps in-frame clones, though not all of them. V, J and clone size were drawn from that table, and D and trimming were deduced from the DNA. Of some 250,000 clones in the sample, approximately 88% were seen once. The chain couples TRBV5-6 to TRBJ2-1, with 8 bases aligning to TRBD2. This sequence originates from a man between 35 and 55 years old with acute or convalescent COVID-19. Sequenced sample: peripheral blood. CDR3 region: CASSLVVAGKGTYNEQFF. The CDR3 DNA reads TGTGCCAGCAGCTTGGTTGTAGCGGGGAAGGGAACATACAATGAGCAGTTCTTC.